These 24 T cell receptor beta chains were sequenced from one sample in a study of cytomegalovirus exposure and HLA in healthy donors. PCR amplification relied on 60 Vbeta primers (plus 13 Jbeta primers). Only in-frame clones appear in the TCRdb table, and some are missing; sequencing was by immunoSEQ multiplex PCR. Among around 160,000 clones, roughly 80% were seen once, and the ten largest hold roughly 5%. Material: PBMCs. The receptors come from a male donor in good health and CMV-seronegative.

This clone was counted a few times. The chain combines TRBV7-8 with TRBJ1-2; the match to TRBD1 covers 8 bases. Germline V gene lookup returns CDR1 SGHVS and CDR2 FQNEAQ. The CDR3 loop spans 15 amino acids. After removal of 1 base from V and 4 bases from J, the junction contained 5 bases not matched to a gene. The CDR3 DNA reads as TGTGCCAGCAGCTTAGGCAGGGGGCTCTCCTATGGCTACACCTTC. Amino acid sequence: CASSLGRGLSYGYTF.

The genes are TRBV7-9 and TRBJ2-3; D gene unclear. This CDR3 spans 14 amino acids. The V and J ends lost 1 base and 5 bases respectively, with 10 bases between them. Germline CDR1 reads SEHNR; CDR2 reads FQNEAQ (reference sequence). The chain's CDR3 is CASSLGSGKDTQYF. The CDR3 nucleotides read TGTGCCAGCAGCTTAGGTTCGGGTAAAGATACGCAGTATTTT.

V and J are TRBV5-1 and TRBJ1-1; 8 bases map to TRBD1. The length of the CDR3 is 17 residues. Trimming cost V 1 base and J 0 bases; bases outside gene matches: 8. CDR1 SGHRS and CDR2 YFSETQ come from the germline V gene. The CDR3 DNA reads as TGCGCCAGCAGCTTGCTTACAGGGGGGGATATGAACACTGAAGCTTTCTTT. It codes for CASSLLTGGDMNTEAFF.

This sequence joins TRBV27 and TRBJ2-6; 8 bases line up with TRBD2. Germline V gene lookup returns CDR1 MNHEY and CDR2 SMNVEV (reference sequence). Trimming removed 3 bases from V and 1 base from J; junction bases left unmatched: 5. CDR3 size: 17 residues. The CDR3: CASSLVAGTSGANVLTF. As DNA, the CDR3 is TGTGCCAGCAGTTTGGTAGCGGGGACTTCTGGGGCCAACGTCCTGACTTTC.

The chain couples TRBV9 to TRBJ2-1; D is ambiguous. Germline V gene data show CDR1 as SGDLS and CDR2 as YYNGEE. This CDR3 has 12 amino acids. V lost 2 bases, J lost 6 bases, and 6 bases lay in between. CDR3 DNA sequence: TGTGCCAGCAGCGTGGCCCCCAATGAGCAGTTCTTC. It is translated as CASSVAPNEQFF.

V and J are TRBV28 and TRBJ1-2; D call uncertain. The CDR3 sequence is 13 residues long. Trimming took 3 bases from V and 4 from J, leaving 9 bases between them. In germline, CDR1 is MDHEN, CDR2 SYDVKM. The CDR3 spells CASSFSDRYGYTF. CDR3 DNA: TGTGCCAGCAGTTTTAGCGACCGCTATGGCTACACCTTC.

The chain recombines TRBV2 with TRBJ2-7; 10 nucleotides agree with TRBD2. Unmatched junction bases numbered 4, after V lost 6 bases and J lost 5 bases. The germline gives CDR1 SNHLY, CDR2 FYNNEI. CDR3 length: 13 residues. The CDR3 is CASRAGGPNEQYF. In nucleotides, the CDR3 is TGTGCCAGCAGAGCGGGGGGGCCGAACGAGCAGTACTTC.

The CDR3, as DNA: TGTGCCAGCAGTGATAGCCCCTCGAACCGACAAGAGACCCAGTACTTC. As protein: CASSDSPSNRQETQYF. J is TRBJ2-5 and V is TRBV5-4; D gene uncertain. V gave up 5 bases and J gave up 2 bases, with 19 bases separating them. The CDR3 sequence is 16 residues long. Per the germline V gene, CDR1 is SGHNT and CDR2 is YYREEE (reference sequence).

This clone occurred a few times. The chain is built from TRBV6-1 and TRBJ2-4; 13 bases match TRBD2. V dropped 4 bases and J dropped 0; count of bases not matched to a gene: 6. The CDR3 loop spans 18 amino acids. Germline CDR1 is MNHNS and CDR2 is SASEGT. The CDR3 is CASSGGGTSGVAKNIQYF. CDR3 nucleotide sequence: TGTGCCAGCAGTGGGGGCGGGACTAGCGGGGTAGCCAAAAACATTCAGTACTTC.

The chain employs TRBV19 and TRBJ2-5; possibly TRBD2 for D (6 bases). CDR3 length: 15 residues. The ends were cut back, 3 bases at V and 5 bases at J, with 16 bases in the middle. Germline V gene lookup returns CDR1 LNHDA and CDR2 SQIVND (reference sequence). This chain's CDR3 is CASSMGRRVAETQYF. CDR3 coding DNA: TGTGCCAGTAGTATGGGGAGGCGGGTCGCGGAGACCCAGTACTTC.

The chain uses TRBV11-2 and TRBJ1-1, with TRBD1 matching 8 bases. After removal of 5 bases from V and 10 bases from J, the junction contained 6 bases not matched to a gene. This CDR3 is built from 12 residues. The germline CDR1 and CDR2 sequences are SGHAT and FQNNGV. Here the CDR3 reads CASSTTGVRAFF. The CDR3 DNA sequence: TGTGCCAGCAGCACGACAGGGGTTCGAGCTTTCTTT.

Written as DNA, the CDR3 is TGCAGCGCCCAGGGCGGAGGGCACAATGAGCAGTTCTTC. Its translation is CSAQGGGHNEQFF. The chain couples TRBV29-1 to TRBJ2-1; D is perhaps TRBD2 (6 bases). The CDR3 is 13 residues long. V lost 7 bases and J 5 bases, leaving 15 bases between the germline ends. Looked up from germline, CDR1 is SQVTM and CDR2 is ANQGSEA.

The chain has TRBV5-1 and TRBJ1-1; weak D call: TRBD1 (5 bases). Germline CDR1 is SGHRS and CDR2 is YFSETQ. V lost 4 bases, J lost 4 bases, and 14 bases lay in between. The CDR3 is 14 residues long. The CDR3, as DNA: TGCGCCAGCAGCCGGGACCCAGCGGGCACTGAAGCTTTCTTT. The encoded protein is CASSRDPAGTEAFF.

The chain combines TRBV5-1 with TRBJ1-2; 9 bases are a match to TRBD1. The J segment lost 7 bases and the V segment lost 5 bases, leaving 12 bases of the junction unmatched. This CDR3 is built from 15 residues. Germline V gene data show CDR1 as SGHRS and CDR2 as YFSETQ. CDR3 in DNA: TGCGCCAGCAGTTCGGTAACACAGGGGGCGGCTGGCTACACCTTC. Translation gives CASSSVTQGAAGYTF.

This rearrangement joins TRBV2 to TRBJ2-1, with D possibly TRBD1 on 6 matching bases. Per germline, CDR1 SNHLY and CDR2 FYNNEI. The CDR3 is 13 amino acids. Trimming took 5 bases from V and 5 from J, leaving 10 bases between them. The DNA of the CDR3 is TGTGCCAGCAGTTTACAGGGAAACAATGAGCAGTTCTTC. Protein product: CASSLQGNNEQFF.

This clone was counted only a few times. The chain combines TRBV4-3 with TRBJ2-5; D gene uncertain. The CDR3 covers 13 residues. Germline V gene data show CDR1 as LGHNA and CDR2 as YSLEER. V lost 0 bases, J lost 5 bases, and 7 bases lay in between. This CDR3 reads CASSQDRSETQYF. CDR3 sequence (DNA): TGCGCCAGCAGCCAAGATAGATCGGAGACCCAGTACTTC.

The chain carries TRBV6-5 and TRBJ1-2; maybe TRBD1 (6 bases). Trimming pared 2 bases from V and 2 bases from J, leaving 9 bases between. Germline CDR1 reads MNHEY; CDR2 reads SVGAGI. The CDR3 contains 14 residues. CDR3 amino acids: CASSYQGRNYGYTF. CDR3 sequence (DNA): TGTGCCAGCAGTTACCAGGGGCGCAACTATGGCTACACCTTC.

The gene calls are TRBV27 and TRBJ2-3; TRBD2 matches 9 bases. Germline-derived CDR1 and CDR2 are MNHEY and SMNVEV (reference sequence). This CDR3 is built from 17 residues. V shed 2 bases and J 0 bases; nucleotides not matched to a gene: 6. Written as DNA, the CDR3 is TGTGCCAGCAGTTTAGGCTCTAGCGGGACAAGCACAGATACGCAGTATTTT. It yields the protein CASSLGSSGTSTDTQYF.

The chain carries TRBV19 and TRBJ1-4; tentatively, D is TRBD1 (5 bases). V gave up 1 base and J gave up 0 bases, with 15 bases separating them. The CDR3 has 18 amino acids. Germline CDR1 reads LNHDA; CDR2 reads SQIVND (reference sequence). The CDR3 is CASSIVGVAGATNEKLFF. For the CDR3, the DNA is TGTGCCAGTAGTATAGTCGGTGTTGCGGGGGCAACTAATGAAAAACTGTTTTTT.

The V call is TRBV5-1, the J call TRBJ1-1; 7 bases line up with TRBD1. CDR1 and CDR2 (germline): SGHRS, YFSETQ. The V and J ends lost 1 base and 3 bases, in that order; junction bases with no gene match: 9. The CDR3 covers 16 residues. In nucleotides, the CDR3 is TGCGCCAGCAGCTTGAGAGGGGGCCCTGGATACACTGAAGCTTTCTTT. It translates to CASSLRGGPGYTEAFF. Variable domain in full (rest from reference TRBV5-1 and TRBJ1-1): KAGVTQTPRYLIKTRGQQVTLSCSPISGHRSVSWYQQTPGQGLQFLFEYFSETQRNKGNFPGRFSGRQFSNSRSEMNVSTLELGDSALYLCASSLRGGPGYTEAFFGQGTRLTVV.

The chain links TRBV30 to TRBJ1-5, with TRBD1 matching 7 bases. J was trimmed by 10 bases and V by 4 bases; bases with no gene match: 10. The CDR3 consists of 13 residues. The germline V gene has CDR1 GTSNPN and CDR2 SVGIG (reference sequence). The CDR3 DNA reads as TGTGCCTGGAAGGACTTCCGGACAGGACCCCAGCATTTT. This encodes CAWKDFRTGPQHF.

This sequence joins TRBV9 and TRBJ2-2; D might be TRBD2 (6 bases). The germline V and J ends were trimmed by 0 bases and 5 bases, with 8 bases remaining between them. The germline V gene has CDR1 SGDLS and CDR2 YYNGEE. This CDR3 is built from 14 residues. The CDR3 here is CASSVVAATGELFF. The CDR3 DNA follows: TGTGCCAGCAGCGTAGTAGCGGCTACCGGGGAGCTGTTTTTT. Together with reference TRBV9 and TRBJ2-2, the CDR3 gives the full variable domain: DSGVTQTPKHLITATGQRVTLRCSPRSGDLSVYWYQQSLDQGLQFLIQYYNGEERAKGNILERFSAQQFPDLHSELNLSSLELGDSALYFCASSVVAATGELFFGEGSRLTVL.

The rearrangement joins TRBV7-2 to TRBJ1-5; 9 bases are a match to TRBD1. The CDR3 sequence is 15 residues long. CDR1 and CDR2 from the germline V gene are SGHTA and FQGNSA. J lost 3 bases, V lost 4 bases, and 4 bases had no gene match. Here the CDR3 reads CASSSTGGPNQPQHF. The DNA of the CDR3 is TGTGCCAGCAGCTCTACAGGGGGCCCCAATCAGCCCCAGCATTTT.

The J gene is TRBJ1-2, the V gene TRBV7-8; 8 positions agree with TRBD1. V was clipped by 2 bases and J by 5 bases; unmatched bases: 4. This CDR3 comprises 14 residues. CDR1 is SGHVS and CDR2 is FQNEAQ in the germline V gene. CDR3 in amino acids: CASSLLRGPYGYTF. For the CDR3, the DNA is TGTGCCAGCAGCTTACTCAGGGGGCCTTATGGCTACACCTTC.